The clone carrying this T cell receptor (beta chain) was found many times. The antigen is unknown. One end of the junction does not line up with germline, which may come from a read error. Amplification of TCR beta CDR3 regions used RNA as the template. TCR CDR3 underwent first-round RT-PCR with the HTBI primer set. TCRdb independently ran MiXCR on the multiplex PCR reads; one entry per CDR3 protein. The sample records about 720,000 distinct CDR3 sequences, around 20% being singletons. This record comes from a study of T cells in Graves' hyperthyroidism and ophthalmopathy. Study conclusions and caveats: Among thyroid clonotypes expanded above 0.001, most also appeared in blood.

Hyperthyroidism in the patients, aged 18 to 65, was newly diagnosed and under 2 months in duration. CDR1 is SGHVS, CDR2 FNYEAQ, per germline. The CDR3 length is 14 residues. The rearrangement joins TRBV7-6 to TRBJ2-2; unclear D gene. This TCR was sampled from a woman aged 50 to 60 with Graves' hyperthyroidism that later progressed to Graves' ophthalmopathy. Sequencing was done on a sample of blood. In DNA form, the CDR3 reads TGCGCCAGCAGCTTGGATTCCGGCACCGGGGAGCTGTTTTTT. It encodes CASSLDSGTGELFF.